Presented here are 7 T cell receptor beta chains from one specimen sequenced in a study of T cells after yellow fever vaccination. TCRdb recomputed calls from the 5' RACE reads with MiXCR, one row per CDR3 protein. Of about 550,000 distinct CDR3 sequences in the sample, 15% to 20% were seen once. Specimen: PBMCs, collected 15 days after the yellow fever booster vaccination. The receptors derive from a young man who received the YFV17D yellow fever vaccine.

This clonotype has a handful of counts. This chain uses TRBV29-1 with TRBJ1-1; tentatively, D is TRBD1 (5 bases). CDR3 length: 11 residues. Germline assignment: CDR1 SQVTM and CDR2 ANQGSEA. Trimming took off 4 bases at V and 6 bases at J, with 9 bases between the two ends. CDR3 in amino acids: CSVGGEAEAFF. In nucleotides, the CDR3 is TGCAGCGTTGGAGGGGAGGCTGAAGCTTTCTTT. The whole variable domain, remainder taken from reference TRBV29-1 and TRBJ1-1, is SAVISQKPSRDICQRGTSLTIQCQVDSQVTMMFWYRQQPGQSLTLIATANQGSEATYESGFVIDKFPISRPNLTFSTLTVSNMSPEDSSIYLCSVGGEAEAFFGQGTRLTVV.

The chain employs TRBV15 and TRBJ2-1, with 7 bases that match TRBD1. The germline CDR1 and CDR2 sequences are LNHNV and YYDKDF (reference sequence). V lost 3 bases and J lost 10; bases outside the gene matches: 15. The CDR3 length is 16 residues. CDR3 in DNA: TGTGCCACCAGCAGGGACCCGGGACAGAAAGGGGCAGAGCAGTTCTTC. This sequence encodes CATSRDPGQKGAEQFF.

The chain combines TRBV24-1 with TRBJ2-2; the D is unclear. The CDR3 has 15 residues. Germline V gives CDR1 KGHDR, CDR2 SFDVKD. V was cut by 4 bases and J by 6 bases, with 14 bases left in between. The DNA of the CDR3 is TGTGCCACCAGTGACCCCCTCTCAGGACCCGGGGAGCTGTTTTTT. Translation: CATSDPLSGPGELFF.

CDR3 in DNA: TGTGCCAGCAGCTGGGGGACAATATTCACCGAGCAGTACTTC. The encoded protein is CASSWGTIFTEQYF. The chain is built from TRBV7-2 and TRBJ2-7, with a tentative D call TRBD1 (6 bases). The CDR3 is made up of 14 amino acids. Germline V gene data show CDR1 as SGHTA and CDR2 as FQGNSA. Trimming stripped 4 bases from V and 6 bases from J, with 16 bases between.

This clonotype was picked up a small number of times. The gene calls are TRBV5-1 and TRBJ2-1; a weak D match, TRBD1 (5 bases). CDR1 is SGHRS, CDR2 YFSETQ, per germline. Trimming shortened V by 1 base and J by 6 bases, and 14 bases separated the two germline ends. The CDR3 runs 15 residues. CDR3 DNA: TGCGCCAGCAGCTTGTATGGTGCAGGGTCCAATGAGCAGTTCTTC. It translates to CASSLYGAGSNEQFF.

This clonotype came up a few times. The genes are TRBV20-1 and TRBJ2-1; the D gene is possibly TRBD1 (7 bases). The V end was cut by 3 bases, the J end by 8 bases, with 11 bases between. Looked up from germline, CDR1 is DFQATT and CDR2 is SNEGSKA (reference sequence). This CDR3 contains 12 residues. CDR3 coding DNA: TGCAGTGCTAGGCCCAGGGGGGATGAGCAGTTCTTC. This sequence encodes CSARPRGDEQFF.

CDR3 nucleotide sequence: TGTGCCAGCAGCTCCCCTGGGGCTACGGATACGCAGTATTTT. As protein: CASSSPGATDTQYF. The genes are TRBV11-2 and TRBJ2-3; tentatively, D is TRBD1 (5 bases). Germline assignment: CDR1 SGHAT and CDR2 FQNNGV. The CDR3 contains 14 residues. V dropped 4 bases and J dropped 6 bases, with 14 bases sitting between them. Drawing the rest from reference TRBV11-2 and TRBJ2-3, the complete variable domain is EAGVAQSPRYKIIEKRQSVAFWCNPISGHATLYWYQQILGQGPKLLIQFQNNGVVDDSQLPKDRFSAERLKGVDSTLKIQPAKLEDSAVYLCASSSPGATDTQYFGPGTRLTVL.